This paragraph reports one T cell receptor beta chain. Antigen specificity is unknown. Compared with germline, one end of the junction differs, possibly owing to a read error. From unsorted bulk tissue weighing roughly 19-34 mg, DNA and RNA were co-extracted. TCR beta cDNA was made from approximately 500 ng total RNA with a constant-region primer. Libraries for TCR beta were built through three nested multiplex PCR rounds, which together made up a slightly modified ARM-PCR procedure. Rounds one and two of PCR, each of roughly 11 cycles, were primed with TRBV1-TRBV30 forward primers and a C-beta reverse primer. TCRdb fed the multiplex PCR reads into MiXCR, producing one record per CDR3 protein. The data show approximately 60,000 distinct CDR3 sequences, about two thirds seen once. The sample originates from a study of tumor-infiltrating lymphocytes in primary liver carcinoma. Study summary: Patients comprised men and women whose ages fell between 30 and 69 years. Lesions, classed as T1-T3 N0M0, spanned about 4.2 to 10 cm across. Study-wide results and limits: With p = 0.039, the top-250-clone fraction in tumors significantly exceeded that in blood.

This CDR3 has 12 residues. CDR1 and CDR2 (germline): SQVTM, ANQGSEA. The chain uses TRBV29-1 and TRBJ2-7; D uncertain. The clonotype comes from a man in his forties with primary liver carcinoma and hepatitis B virus infection. Sequenced sample: liver tumor tissue from sampling region 2. Subset indicated: tumor region T2, inferior pole. CDR3 region: CSVTVNSYEQYF. CDR3 in DNA: TGCAGCGTCACGGTTAACTCCTACGAGCAGTACTTT.